Below are 24 T cell receptor beta chains sequenced from a single sample in a study of blood T cell repertoires in COVID-19 (TCRdb year 2020). Library preparation used the immunoSEQ multiplex PCR assay. The table comes from immuneACCESS by way of TCRdb, which keeps in-frame sequences with V and J called. Part of the clones is missing from these tables; in studies checked, under half for an unresolved V gene and the rest for unknown reasons. The sample includes tens of thousands of clones, with approximately 91% observed a single time. Of the sample, over 3% falls within the top ten clones. The sequencing input was peripheral blood. All receptors derive from a human donor in a cohort sampled during active COVID-19.

This clone was counted between two and nine times. V gene TRBV2 combines with J gene TRBJ1-2; TRBD1 matches 9 bases. V was clipped by 6 bases and J by 7 bases; unmatched bases: 9. Germline V CDR1 and CDR2: SNHLY, FYNNEI. The CDR3 is made up of 14 amino acids. CDR3 protein: CASRGGQGARGYTF. CDR3 coding DNA: TGTGCCAGCAGGGGGGGACAGGGAGCGCGTGGCTACACCTTC.

This chain links TRBV7-7 with TRBJ1-1; no firm D call. CDR1 SSHAT and CDR2 FNYEAQ come from the germline V gene (reference sequence). The CDR3 has 13 amino acids. CDR3 DNA: TGTGCTAGCTCTAAGCACCTGAACACTGAAGCTTTCTTT. Its translation is CASSKHLNTEAFF.

The chain couples TRBV5-1 to TRBJ1-1; tentative D call: TRBD1 (5 bases). The CDR3 contains 16 residues. V lost 0 bases and J 0 bases, leaving 12 bases between the germline ends. CDR1 and CDR2 (germline): SGHRS, YFSETQ. CDR3 residues: CASSLDGRGMNTEAFF. The CDR3 nucleotides are TGCGCCAGCAGCTTGGACGGGAGGGGTATGAACACTGAAGCTTTCTTT.

J is TRBJ2-7 and V is TRBV28; TRBD2 is a possible D gene (6 bases). The germline V gene encodes CDR1 MDHEN and CDR2 SYDVKM. Trimming stripped 4 bases from V and 2 bases from J, with 12 bases between. The CDR3 runs 14 residues. DNA of the CDR3: TGTGCCAGCAGTTCGGAGGGCCCTACCTACGAGCAGTACTTC. Protein product: CASSSEGPTYEQYF.

The rearrangement links TRBV10-3 to TRBJ2-3; 10 bases agree with TRBD1. The CDR3 length is 15 residues. The J segment lost 2 bases and the V segment lost 4 bases, leaving 3 bases of the junction unmatched. CDR1 ENHRY and CDR2 SYGVKD come from the germline V gene. CDR3 nucleotide sequence: TGTGCCATCAGTGTAGGGACAGGGGACACAGATACGCAGTATTTT. This encodes CAISVGTGDTDTQYF.

The V and J genes are TRBV6-4 and TRBJ2-4; D is ambiguous. Germline assignment: CDR1 MRHNA and CDR2 SNTAGT. The ends were cut back, 0 bases at V and 9 bases at J, with 9 bases in the middle. CDR3 length equals 13 residues. The CDR3 reads CASSDSGDGIQYF. DNA for the CDR3: TGTGCCAGCAGTGACTCGGGCGACGGCATTCAGTACTTC.

The chain couples TRBV6-6 to TRBJ1-3; D ambiguous. Germline V lookup: CDR1 MNHNY, CDR2 SVGAGI (reference sequence). CDR3 length: 16 residues. V lost 2 bases to trimming and J lost 0 bases, with 11 bases between them. The CDR3 here is CASSYAGGASGNTIYF. CDR3 bases: TGTGCCAGCAGTTACGCAGGAGGAGCCTCTGGAAACACCATATATTTT.

The CDR3, as DNA: TGCGCCAGCAGCCAAGTGGGGAGGGGAGCTGAAGCTTTCTTT. Protein sequence: CASSQVGRGAEAFF. The chain joins TRBV4-1 to TRBJ1-1, with D possibly matching TRBD1 (5 bases). The germline V and J ends were trimmed by 1 base and 6 bases, with 12 bases remaining between them. The CDR3 extends over 14 amino acids. Germline V lookup: CDR1 MGHRA, CDR2 YSYEKL.

This sequence joins TRBV5-1 and TRBJ1-1, with a weak D call TRBD1 (6 bases). CDR1 and CDR2 (germline): SGHRS, YFSETQ. CDR3 size: 15 residues. V dropped 4 bases and J dropped 5 bases, with 18 bases sitting between them. The CDR3 nucleotides read TGCGCCAGCAGCATTGGAGGGGGGGAACCGACTGAAGCTTTCTTT. This gives the protein CASSIGGGEPTEAFF.

The chain combines TRBV9 with TRBJ2-1, with D possibly matching TRBD2 (5 bases). The CDR3 extends over 13 amino acids. Germline values: CDR1 SGDLS, CDR2 YYNGEE. Between the trimmed V and J ends, which lost 0 bases and 8 bases, there was a span of 9 bases. The CDR3 protein is CASSVGRTDEQFF. The DNA of the CDR3 is TGTGCCAGCAGCGTAGGTCGGACTGATGAGCAGTTCTTC.

The chain is built from TRBV7-2 and TRBJ1-6; 9 nucleotides agree with TRBD1. With 1 base clipped from V and 6 bases from J, the junction kept 1 base outside the gene matches. This CDR3 contains 15 residues. Germline V gene data show CDR1 as SGHTA and CDR2 as FQGNSA. CDR3 sequence reads: CASSLVGQGNSPLHF. As DNA, the CDR3 is TGTGCCAGCAGCTTAGTGGGACAGGGTAATTCACCCCTCCACTTT.

This rearrangement joins TRBV3-1 (or the pseudogene TRBV3-2) to TRBJ1-1; D ambiguous. The CDR3 has 14 amino acids. Between the trimmed V and J ends, which lost 4 bases and 1 base, there was a span of 10 bases. Germline lookup yields CDR1 LGHDT and CDR2 YNNKEL (reference sequence). The CDR3 is CASSRHSTNTEAFF. The CDR3, as DNA: TGTGCCAGCAGCCGGCACAGCACGAACACTGAAGCTTTCTTT.

In its sample, this clone was seen once. The J gene is TRBJ2-2, the V gene TRBV9; tentative D call: TRBD2 (5 bases). CDR3 length: 14 amino acids. Germline CDR1 reads SGDLS; CDR2 reads YYNGEE. V lost 0 bases and J lost 5, with 8 bases in between. CDR3 DNA sequence: TGTGCCAGCAGCGTAGGGACTTGGACCGGGGAGCTGTTTTTT. Translated: CASSVGTWTGELFF. The full variable domain, rest sourced from reference TRBV9 and TRBJ2-2, is DSGVTQTPKHLITATGQRVTLRCSPRSGDLSVYWYQQSLDQGLQFLIQYYNGEERAKGNILERFSAQQFPDLHSELNLSSLELGDSALYFCASSVGTWTGELFFGEGSRLTVL.

The chain links TRBV21-1 to TRBJ2-7; the D call TRBD1 from the table was never checked on the DNA. TRBV21-1 is a pseudogene locus. The CDR3 sequence is 22 residues long. The CDR3 here is CASSKRYLRRDRVFSGHNEQYV. The CDR3 DNA reads TGTGCCAGCAGCAAACGGTACCTCCGCCGGGACAGGGTTTTTTCGGGGCACAACGAGCAGTACGTC.

The chain uses TRBV18 and TRBJ2-1; 8 positions agree with TRBD2. With V trimmed by 3 bases and J by 9 bases, 13 bases remained unmatched. In germline, CDR1 is KGHSH, CDR2 LQKENI. CDR3 length: 16 residues. CDR3 residues: CASSPAGGDGAREQFF. The CDR3 DNA follows: TGTGCCAGCTCACCCGCGGGGGGTGACGGGGCGCGTGAGCAGTTCTTC.

V gene TRBV30 combines with J gene TRBJ2-1; the D gene is possibly TRBD1 (5 bases). Germline-derived CDR1 and CDR2 are GTSNPN and SVGIG (reference sequence). V was clipped by 2 bases and J by 7 bases, with 18 bases between them. The CDR3 covers 15 residues. This CDR3 is CAWSTLGAGANEQFF. CDR3 DNA sequence: TGTGCCTGGAGTACTCTTGGGGCAGGAGCTAATGAGCAGTTCTTC.

The chain has TRBV7-8 and TRBJ1-4, with D hard to call. The ends were cut back, 5 bases at V and 8 bases at J, with 6 bases in the middle. This CDR3 contains 11 residues. Looked up from germline, CDR1 is SGHVS and CDR2 is FQNEAQ. CDR3 amino acids: CASSAREKLFF. The CDR3 nucleotides are TGTGCCAGCAGCGCGAGAGAAAAACTGTTTTTT. The variable domain in full, completed from reference TRBV7-8 and TRBJ1-4, reads GAGVSQSPRYKVAKRGQDVALRCDPISGHVSLFWYQQALGQGPEFLTYFQNEAQLDKSGLPSDRFFAERPEGSVSTLKIQRTQQEDSAVYLCASSAREKLFFGSGTQLSVL.

The chain links TRBV3-1 (or the pseudogene TRBV3-2) to TRBJ2-5, with 10 bases that match TRBD2. Germline assignment: CDR1 LGHDT and CDR2 YNNKEL (reference sequence). Trimming took 4 bases from V and 2 from J; bases not matched to a gene: 4. The CDR3 runs to 15 residues. CDR3 sequence: CASSPGTSEQETQYF. CDR3 sequence (DNA): TGTGCCAGCAGCCCTGGGACTAGCGAGCAAGAGACCCAGTACTTC.

The chain has TRBV6-5 and TRBJ2-3; D is uncertain. The V and J ends lost 0 bases and 1 base respectively, with 2 bases between them. The CDR3 has 13 residues. CDR1 is MNHEY, CDR2 SVGAGI, per germline. The CDR3 loop is CASSYSGTDTQYF. The CDR3 coding sequence is TGTGCCAGCAGTTACTCCGGCACAGATACGCAGTATTTT.

This sequence joins TRBV30 and TRBJ1-1; 8 bases match TRBD1. This CDR3 has 14 residues. Trimming cost V 3 bases and J 2 bases; bases outside gene matches: 5. Germline V gene lookup returns CDR1 GTSNPN and CDR2 SVGIG (reference sequence). The CDR3 DNA is TGTGCCTGGAGCCCTGGACAGGGAAACACTGAAGCTTTCTTT. This translates into CAWSPGQGNTEAFF.

The rearrangement joins TRBV2 to TRBJ1-2, with 11 nucleotides matching TRBD1. The CDR3 totals 17 residues. Trimming removed 5 bases from V and 4 bases from J; junction bases left unmatched: 12. Germline CDR1 reads SNHLY; CDR2 reads FYNNEI. CDR3 bases: TGTGCCAGCAGTTTCCGGGACAGGGGGGGTCGTCTCTATGGCTACACCTTC. Translation: CASSFRDRGGRLYGYTF. The whole variable domain, remainder taken from reference TRBV2 and TRBJ1-2, is EPEVTQTPSHQVTQMGQEVILRCVPISNHLYFYWYRQILGQKVEFLVSFYNNEISEKSEIFDDQFSVERPDGSNFTLKIRSTKLEDSAMYFCASSFRDRGGRLYGYTFGSGTRLTVV.

The genes are TRBV14 and TRBJ2-1; TRBD1 might be the D (6 bases). Germline values: CDR1 SGHDN, CDR2 FVKESK. Trimming removed 5 bases from V and 6 bases from J, with 23 bases in between. This CDR3 comprises 17 residues. CDR3 in DNA: TGTGCCAGCAGCATAGCATTGGGCAAGGGACACCGCAATGAGCAGTTCTTC. Translation: CASSIALGKGHRNEQFF.

The chain recombines TRBV14 with TRBJ2-1, with 8 bases matching TRBD1. The CDR3 sequence is 15 residues long. From germline, CDR1 is SGHDN and CDR2 FVKESK. V dropped 4 bases and J dropped 7; count of bases not matched to a gene: 9. CDR3 DNA sequence: TGTGCCAGCAGCCCCAATCGTCAGGGGGCGAATGAGCAGTTCTTC. Protein product: CASSPNRQGANEQFF.

The chain uses TRBV24-1 and TRBJ1-4; D is undetermined. Germline lookup yields CDR1 KGHDR and CDR2 SFDVKD. This CDR3 is built from 12 residues. V was pared by 4 bases and J by 10 bases, with 9 bases between. The CDR3 region is CATSDPGGKLFF. As DNA, the CDR3 is TGTGCCACCAGTGACCCCGGAGGAAAACTGTTTTTT.